Presented here are 2 T cell receptor beta chains from one specimen sequenced in a study of a mutant IDH1 vaccine in newly diagnosed glioma. The antigens for these receptors are not known. Assay: immunoSEQ multiplex PCR; the TCRdb copy retains only in-frame clones and omits some. The sample lists tens of thousands of clones, under 85% seen once, with 6% to 8.5% in the top ten. Time point given: week 5, during vaccination. Each dose delivered 300 ug of mutant IDH1 20-mer peptide subcutaneously with imiquimod. Sequences were derived from PBMCs, sampled from a glioma patient whose treatment included an IDH1 peptide vaccine. Receptor source: a man aged 35 to 55 with glioma. Some clones in this sample may be carry-over from other donors' samples.

The J gene is TRBJ1-6, the V gene TRBV11-2; 7 positions match TRBD1. V lost 5 bases and J lost 6; bases outside the gene matches: 4. CDR1 SGHAT and CDR2 FQNNGV come from the germline V gene. The CDR3 runs 14 residues. The CDR3 here is CASSRGQPNSPLHF. The CDR3, as DNA: TGTGCCAGCAGCAGGGGACAGCCTAATTCACCCCTCCACTTT.

This chain joins TRBV6-6 and TRBJ1-4; D remains ambiguous. Germline-derived CDR1 and CDR2 are MNHNY and SVGAGI (reference sequence). The CDR3 covers 15 residues. V lost 3 bases and J lost 5, with 13 bases in between. CDR3 DNA: TGTGCCAGCAGTTATGGTTCAGCGCTAAATGAAAAACTGTTTTTT. The encoded protein is CASSYGSALNEKLFF.